This T cell receptor (beta chain) came from a study of shared clonotypes between healthy human individuals. Study observations and caveats: Naive subsets generally exceeded memory subsets in estimated richness. The four-donor shared clonotypes exceeded non-shared clonotypes in generation probability, with non-shared ones scoring lower.

This CDR3 comprises 11 residues. The V end was cut by 8 bases, the J end by 2 bases, with 7 bases between. Germline CDR1 reads ENHRY; CDR2 reads SYGVKD. From CD4+ cells came CD45RA+ naive and CD45RA-negative memory subsets. Notes on this clone: The antigen is not known.

Measured with immunoSEQ multiplex PCR; TCRdb has only the in-frame clones, and not every one. The sample lists 2 million to 2.5 million clones, 85% to 95% occurring once. The specimen was naive CD4+ T cells from PBMCs. Subset here: CD45RA+ positively selected. The clonotype originates from a man aged 18 to 29 in good health. Some clones in this sample may be carry-over from other donors' samples. V and J are TRBV10-3 and TRBJ2-7; perhaps D is TRBD1 or TRBD2 (5 bases each). CDR3 protein: CAIGGPYEQYF. The CDR3 coding sequence is TGTGCCATCGGGGGACCCTACGAGCAGTACTTC.